This TCR beta chain was obtained from a study of cytomegalovirus exposure and HLA in healthy donors. Study-level information: In a previous analysis, around 120 million unique TCR beta sequences were found from approximately 180 million T cells.

This CDR3 is 12 amino acids long. The V end was cut by 0 bases, the J end by 8 bases, with 7 bases between. Germline lookup yields CDR1 MGHRA and CDR2 YSYEKL. PCR amplification relied on 60 Vbeta primers (plus 13 Jbeta primers). Only in-frame clones appear in the TCRdb table, and some are missing; sequencing was by immunoSEQ multiplex PCR. The data show 120,000 or so clones, with 80% seen just once and about 9.2% held by the top ten. The sequenced sample consisted of PBMCs. This clonotype was obtained from a man aged 25 to 40 in good health and CMV-seropositive. V usage is TRBV4-1 and J usage is TRBJ2-5; D not certain. The DNA of the CDR3 is TGCGCCAGCAGCCAAGATGAGAGAACCCAGTACTTC. Its translation is CASSQDERTQYF.